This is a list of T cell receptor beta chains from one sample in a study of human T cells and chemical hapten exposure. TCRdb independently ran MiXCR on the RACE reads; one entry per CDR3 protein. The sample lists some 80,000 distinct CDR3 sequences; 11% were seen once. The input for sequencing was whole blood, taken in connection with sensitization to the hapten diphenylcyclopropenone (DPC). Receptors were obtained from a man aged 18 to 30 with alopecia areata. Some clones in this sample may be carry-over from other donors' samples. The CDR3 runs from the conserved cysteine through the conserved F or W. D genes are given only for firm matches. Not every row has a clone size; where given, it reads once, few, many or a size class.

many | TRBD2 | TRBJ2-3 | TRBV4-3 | CASSRGGILSTDTQYF | TGCGCCAGCAGCCGCGGGGGGATCCTAAGCACAGATACGCAGTATTTT
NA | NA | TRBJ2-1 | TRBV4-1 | CASSQDLAGVNEQFF | TGCGCCAGCAGCCAAGATTTGGCAGGGGTGAATGAGCAGTTCTTC
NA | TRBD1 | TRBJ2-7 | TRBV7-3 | CASSLMQGAYEQYF | TGTGCCAGCAGCCTAATGCAGGGGGCCTACGAGCAGTACTTC
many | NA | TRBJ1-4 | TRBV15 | CATSRGPTNEKLFF | TGTGCCACCAGCAGAGGTCCGACTAATGAAAAACTGTTTTTT
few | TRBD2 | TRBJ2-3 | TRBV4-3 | CASSQEDGTSGGAWGTDTQYF | TGCGCCAGCAGCCAAGAGGACGGGACTAGCGGGGGGGCCTGGGGCACAGATACGCAGTATTTT
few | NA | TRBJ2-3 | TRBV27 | CASSLTSTDTQYF | TGTGCCAGCAGTTTGACGAGCACAGATACGCAGTATTTT
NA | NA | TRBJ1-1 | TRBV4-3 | CASSLSGGNTEAFF | TGCGCCAGCAGCCTAAGCGGGGGGAACACTGAAGCTTTCTTT
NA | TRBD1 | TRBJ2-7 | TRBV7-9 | CASSLIWDSYEQYF | TGTGCCAGCAGCTTAATTTGGGACAGCTACGAGCAGTACTTC
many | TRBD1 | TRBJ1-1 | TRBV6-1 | CASSEEGAITEAFF | TGTGCCAGCAGTGAAGAGGGGGCGATCACTGAAGCTTTCTTT
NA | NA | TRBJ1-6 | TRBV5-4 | CASSPPGIPLHF | TGTGCCAGCAGCCCCCCAGGGATCCCCCTCCACTTT
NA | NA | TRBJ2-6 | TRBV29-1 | CSVEDVQSGANVLTF | TGCAGCGTTGAAGATGTTCAAAGTGGGGCCAACGTCCTGACTTTC
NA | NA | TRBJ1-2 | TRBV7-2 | CASSLADPYGYTF | TGTGCCAGCAGCTTAGCGGATCCCTATGGCTACACCTTC
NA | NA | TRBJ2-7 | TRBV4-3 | CASSQGTGTSSSYEQYF | TGCGCCAGCAGCCAAGGCACCGGGACATCGAGCTCCTACGAGCAGTACTTC
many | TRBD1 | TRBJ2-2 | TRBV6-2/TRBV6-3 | CASSYRTGGLNTGELFF | TGTGCCAGCAGTTACCGGACAGGGGGTTTGAACACCGGGGAGCTGTTTTTT
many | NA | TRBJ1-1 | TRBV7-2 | CASSSSGDTEAFF | TGTGCCAGCAGCAGTAGTGGGGACACTGAAGCTTTCTTT
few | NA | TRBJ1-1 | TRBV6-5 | CASNARQMNTEAFF | TGTGCCAGCAATGCCCGACAGATGAACACTGAAGCTTTCTTT
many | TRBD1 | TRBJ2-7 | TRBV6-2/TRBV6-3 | CASSGQGSSYEQYF | TGTGCCAGCAGCGGACAGGGCAGCTCCTACGAGCAGTACTTC
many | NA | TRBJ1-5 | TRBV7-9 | CASSADNQPQHF | TGTGCCAGCAGCGCAGACAATCAGCCCCAGCATTTT
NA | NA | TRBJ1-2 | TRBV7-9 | CASRPKLRQAGPPGYGYTF | TGTGCCAGCAGACCTAAACTCAGACAGGCTGGCCCCCCTGGCTATGGCTACACCTTC
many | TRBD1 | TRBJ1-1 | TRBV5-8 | CASSLRGRTEAFF | TGTGCCAGCAGCCTCAGGGGGAGAACTGAAGCTTTCTTT
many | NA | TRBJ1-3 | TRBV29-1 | CSVDSSGNTIYF | TGCAGCGTCGACAGCTCTGGAAACACCATATATTTT
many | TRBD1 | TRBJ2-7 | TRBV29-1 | CSVRDRGPTDEQYF | TGCAGCGTTCGTGACAGGGGGCCTACGGACGAGCAGTACTTC
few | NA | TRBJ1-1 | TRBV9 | CASSAGATEAFF | TGTGCCAGCAGCGCTGGGGCCACTGAAGCTTTCTTT
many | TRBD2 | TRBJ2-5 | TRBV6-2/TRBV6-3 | CASSYPGLARETQYF | TGTGCCAGCAGTTACCCCGGACTAGCGAGGGAGACCCAGTACTTC
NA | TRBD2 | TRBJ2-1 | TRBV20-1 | CSAEASGREQFF | TGCAGTGCTGAGGCTAGCGGCAGGGAGCAGTTCTTC
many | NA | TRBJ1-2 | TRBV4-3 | CASSQDRAGVYGYTF | TGCGCCAGCAGCCAAGATAGGGCAGGGGTGTATGGCTACACCTTC
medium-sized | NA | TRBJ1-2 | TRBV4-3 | CASSQDRGPLSGYTF | TGCGCCAGCAGCCAAGACCGCGGTCCTCTTTCCGGCTACACCTTC
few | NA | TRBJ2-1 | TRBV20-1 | CSASLDRASYNEQFF | TGCAGTGCTAGTCTGGATAGGGCCTCCTACAATGAGCAGTTCTTC
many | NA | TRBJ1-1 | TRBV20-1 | CSAREAFF | TGCAGTGCCCGGGAAGCTTTCTTT
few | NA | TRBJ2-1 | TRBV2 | CASSSWTPYNEQFF | TGTGCCAGCAGCTCATGGACCCCATACAATGAGCAGTTCTTC
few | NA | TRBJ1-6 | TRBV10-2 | CASSESGREWDSPLHF | TGCGCCAGCAGTGAGTCTGGGAGAGAATGGGATTCACCCCTCCACTTT
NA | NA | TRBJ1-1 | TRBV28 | CASSIRGEAFF | TGTGCCAGCAGTATCAGGGGTGAAGCTTTCTTT
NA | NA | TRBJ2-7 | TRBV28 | CASSPIQTGPEQYF | TGTGCCAGCAGTCCAATCCAAACAGGGCCCGAGCAGTACTTC
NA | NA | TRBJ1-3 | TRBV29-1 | CSVDGGGNTIYF | TGCAGCGTTGACGGGGGCGGAAACACCATATATTTT
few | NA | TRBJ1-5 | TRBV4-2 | CASSQLPIKGGNQPQHF | TGTGCCAGCAGCCAACTACCTATCAAAGGCGGCAATCAGCCCCAGCATTTT
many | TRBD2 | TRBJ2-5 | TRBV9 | CASSRQTTSGGKQETQYF | TGTGCCAGCAGCCGCCAGACCACTAGCGGGGGGAAACAAGAGACCCAGTACTTC
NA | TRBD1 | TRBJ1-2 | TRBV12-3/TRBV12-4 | CASSLDRLGTHYGYTF | TGTGCCAGCAGTTTGGACAGGTTGGGAACCCACTATGGCTACACCTTC
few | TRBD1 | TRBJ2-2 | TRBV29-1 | CSVAGGKTGELFF | TGCAGCGTTGCAGGGGGTAAAACCGGGGAGCTGTTTTTT
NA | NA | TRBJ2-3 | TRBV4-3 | CASAQGLTDTQYF | TGCGCCAGCGCACAGGGCCTCACAGATACGCAGTATTTT
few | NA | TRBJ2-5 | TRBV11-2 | CASSLVRQGETQYF | TGTGCCAGCAGCTTAGTCCGGCAGGGAGAGACCCAGTACTTC
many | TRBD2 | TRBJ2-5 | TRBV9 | CASSVGGLAGAPQETQYF | TGTGCCAGCAGCGTAGGGGGACTAGCGGGGGCCCCACAAGAGACCCAGTACTTC
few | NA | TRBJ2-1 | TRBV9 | CASSVWVADNEQFF | TGTGCCAGCAGCGTGTGGGTCGCAGACAATGAGCAGTTCTTC
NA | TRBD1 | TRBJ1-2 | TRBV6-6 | CASSPGQAGLTF | TGTGCCAGCAGCCCCGGACAGGCCGGGTTGACCTTC
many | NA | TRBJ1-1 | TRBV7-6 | CASSLLQETEAFF | TGTGCCAGCAGCTTACTGCAGGAAACTGAAGCTTTCTTT
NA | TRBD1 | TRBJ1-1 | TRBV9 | CASSVHRGGTEAFF | TGTGCCAGCAGCGTACACAGGGGAGGGACTGAAGCTTTCTTT
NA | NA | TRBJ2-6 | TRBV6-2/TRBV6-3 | CASSFRGSGANVLTF | TGTGCCAGCAGTTTTCGGGGGTCCGGGGCCAACGTCCTGACTTTC
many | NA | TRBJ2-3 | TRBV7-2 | CASSLVTTTDTQYF | TGTGCCAGCAGCTTAGTTACCACTACAGATACGCAGTATTTT
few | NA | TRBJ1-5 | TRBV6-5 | CASSYGSGYQPQHF | TGTGCCAGCAGTTACGGGTCAGGGTATCAGCCCCAGCATTTT
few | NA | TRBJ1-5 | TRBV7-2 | CASSLPGRPQHF | TGTGCCAGCAGCTTACCGGGACGGCCCCAGCATTTT
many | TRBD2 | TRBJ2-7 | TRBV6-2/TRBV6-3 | CASSYVGGNYEQYF | TGTGCCAGCAGTTATGTCGGGGGGAACTACGAGCAGTACTTC
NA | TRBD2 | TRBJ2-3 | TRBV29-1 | CSVESGGSDTQYF | TGCAGCGTTGAGAGCGGGGGATCAGATACGCAGTATTTT